The present TCR beta chain was sequenced within a study of regulatory T cells in long-lasting Graves disease. The time point denotes: persistent/refractory GD, antithyroid drugs over 5 years with positive TRAb. Extracted PBMC RNA gave rise to the TCR library. The table lists this clonotype with many counts. Through Arm-PCR of CDR3 regions and iRepertoire HTBI primers, TCR beta libraries were built. A single record per CDR3 protein comes from TCRdb applying MiXCR to the multiplex PCR reads. In the table there are roughly 400,000 distinct CDR3 sequences, more than 20% of which are singletons. This CDR3 is built from 14 residues. Germline lookup yields CDR1 MDHEN and CDR2 SYDVKM. Trimming left V 6 bases short and J 4 bases short, with 10 bases between.

The receptor was isolated from a female donor with Graves disease. The chain couples TRBV28 to TRBJ1-6; TRBD1 might be the D (5 bases). Here the sequenced sample was peripheral blood mononuclear cells (PBMCs), taken when the disease was refractory, from a patient treated with antithyroid drugs. The chain's CDR3 is CASRGGSYNSPLHF. CDR3 nucleotide sequence: TGTGCCAGCAGGGGGGGTTCATATAATTCACCCCTCCACTTT.